This T cell receptor beta chain was sequenced in a study of blood T cell repertoires in COVID-19. V was cut by 8 bases and J by 10 bases, with 18 bases left in between. Germline CDR1 reads MNHEY; CDR2 reads SVGAGI. The CDR3 loop spans 14 amino acids. Original handling: The authors estimated nucleated cell counts from reference gene primer amplification. Produced via immunoSEQ multiplex PCR; TCRdb's table is partial and in-frame only. That table is the source of V, J and clone size, and D and trimming were worked out from the DNA. The table includes about 130,000 clones, approximately 89% detected once.

Input material: peripheral blood. This clonotype was sampled from a woman aged 60-70 years with acute or convalescent COVID-19. The J gene is TRBJ1-6, the V gene TRBV6-5; no clear D. The chain's CDR3 is CASHPGQTGSPLHF. The CDR3 DNA follows: TGTGCCAGCCACCCGGGCCAAACGGGGTCACCCCTCCACTTT.